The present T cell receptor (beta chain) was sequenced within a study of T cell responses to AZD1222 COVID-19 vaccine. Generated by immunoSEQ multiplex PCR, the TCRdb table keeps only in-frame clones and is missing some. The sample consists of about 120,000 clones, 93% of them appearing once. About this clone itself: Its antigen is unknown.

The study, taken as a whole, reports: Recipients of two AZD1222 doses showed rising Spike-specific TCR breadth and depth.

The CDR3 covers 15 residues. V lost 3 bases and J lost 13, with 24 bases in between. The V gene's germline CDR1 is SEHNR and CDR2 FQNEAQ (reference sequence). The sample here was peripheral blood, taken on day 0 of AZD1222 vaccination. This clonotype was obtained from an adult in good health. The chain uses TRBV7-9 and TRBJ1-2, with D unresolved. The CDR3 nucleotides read TGTGCCAGCAGCTTCATAGAAAGGGCACCGCTCCTCCCCACCTTC. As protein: CASSFIERAPLLPTF.